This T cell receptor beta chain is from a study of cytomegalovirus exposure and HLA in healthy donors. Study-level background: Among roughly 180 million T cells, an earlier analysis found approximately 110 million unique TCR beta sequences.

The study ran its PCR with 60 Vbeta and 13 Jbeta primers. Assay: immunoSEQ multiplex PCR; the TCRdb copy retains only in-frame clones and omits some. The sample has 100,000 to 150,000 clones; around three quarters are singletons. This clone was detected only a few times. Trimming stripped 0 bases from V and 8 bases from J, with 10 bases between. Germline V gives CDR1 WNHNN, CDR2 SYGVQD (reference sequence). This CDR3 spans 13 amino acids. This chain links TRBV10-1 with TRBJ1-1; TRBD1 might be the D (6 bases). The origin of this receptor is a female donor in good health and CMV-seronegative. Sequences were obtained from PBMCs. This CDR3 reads CASSESTGQEAFF. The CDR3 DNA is TGCGCCAGCAGTGAGTCGACGGGACAAGAAGCTTTCTTT.